This record covers a single TCR beta chain. No antigen is known for it. No much larger clonotype is one base removed from it; base qualities were not supplied. The library was built by means of the immunoSEQ multiplex PCR assay. For the multiplex PCR, a mixture combining 60 forward primers for TCR Vbeta segments and 13 reverse primers for TCR Jbeta segments was used. A multiplex PCR assay on genomic DNA amplified the CDR3 region of rearranged TCR beta genes. On the Illumina HiSeq System, the amplified TCR beta libraries were sequenced as 87-base-pair reads. As for how the authors treated the data: A later analysis counted approximately 74 million unique TCR beta chains across the approximately 700 repertoires, and roughly 9.9 million of these chains were shared by at least two donors. Raw reads were error-corrected and collapsed into unique sequences by a nearest-neighbor algorithm in which closely related sequences were merged to remove PCR and sequencing errors. V, D and J gene segments were assigned by aligning CDR3 sequences to IMGT reference sequences. For a sequence to be retained, a match of at least six nucleotides to both a V gene segment and a J gene segment was required. Rearrangements were called productive when the CDR3 lacked stop codons and stayed in frame with V and J; all others were non-productive. CDR3 was defined according to IMGT convention as the region running from the second conserved V-encoded cysteine to the conserved J-encoded phenylalanine. Sequences without an unambiguous match to a single V gene segment were excluded from the earlier analysis of 500 to 700 of the donors. An earlier analysis of around 600 of the donors classified V segments as functional when productive rearrangements were above 56.7% and as segregating when the standard deviation between donors was above 5%. A statistical classification framework was built for diagnosing cytomegalovirus status from the catalog of TCR beta chain sequences. In a later analysis, TCR nucleotide sequences were compared against IMGT/GENE-DB human TR gene sequences so that V and J genes could be assigned. The TCRdist pipeline was used in a later analysis to assign CDR3 sequences and most-parsimonious VDJ recombination scenarios. In a later analysis, each TCR beta chain was defined by its CDR3 amino acid sequence together with its V-gene family, and reads without a unique V-gene family were excluded. In a later analysis, approximately 640 highly shared, low-generation-probability nucleotide sequences were removed to address suspected cross-contamination and a sequencing artifact. In a later analysis, a clonal expansion index was calculated for each public chain from normalized within-repertoire ranks of inferred template counts. A later analysis computed generation probabilities with a VDJ recombination model fitted to out-of-frame rearrangements, and checked the results against IGoR. A later analysis scored TCR-TCR, TCR-HLA and TCR-CMV co-occurrence with hypergeometric tests, applying a repertoire-size bias correction to TCR pairs. False discovery rates were estimated in a later analysis by permuting HLA or CMV assignments 20 times. In a later analysis, co-occurring TCRs were grouped with DBSCAN, and TCRdist sequence similarity was added when clustering was performed within HLA-allele-positive subsets. For co-occurrence clustering, repertoires with fewer than 30,000 or more than 120,000 public chains were excluded, along with roughly 5 repertoires with anomalous nucleotide sharing. Here the immuneACCESS table is served through TCRdb, limited to in-frame sequences with V and J called. Missing clones are a known gap in these copies; in checked studies unresolved V genes cover under half, and the rest lacks a known reason. V and J calls plus clone size are reproduced from that table; the DNA served to infer D and trimming. The sample records about 130,000 clones, nearly 85% of which are singletons. The ten most abundant clones make up about 1% of the sample.

These data are taken from a study of cytomegalovirus exposure and HLA in healthy donors (dated by TCRdb to about 2017). Notes on the research overall: According to an earlier analysis of 587 of the donors, roughly 180 million T cells yielded roughly 100 million unique TCR beta sequences and approximately 280 Gb of sequence data. An early release covering just under 650 HLA-typed donors comprised approximately 300 gigabases of sequencing data and tens of millions of unique TCR sequences. Of the roughly 400 genotyped donors, roughly 76% were placed in the genetic ancestry cluster associated with self-reported Caucasian donors. The study aimed to test whether signatures of past pathogen exposure could be identified by cataloging public T cell receptors. The T cell repertoires of under 750 subjects were profiled by immunosequencing and related to cytomegalovirus serostatus. In addition to the first cohort of approximately 670 subjects, a separate validation cohort of some 120 different subjects was used. To predict cytomegalovirus infection status, the study brought together high-throughput TCR immunosequencing, statistical association of individual TCRs with disease status, and machine learning. In a later analysis, previously published TCR beta repertoires from some 640 donors were re-analyzed and high-resolution HLA genotyping was added so that TCR occurrence patterns could be studied. Rather than drawing on any new phenotypic data, the later analysis identified candidate immune exposures from TCR beta sequences and the way those sequences occurred across donors. To decide whether each TCR beta V gene segment behaved as functional or pseudogenic, an earlier analysis of some 600 of the donors relied on high-throughput TCR beta sequencing. Donor age, sex, ethnicity and CMV serostatus were compiled together with the repertoire data. A later genetic analysis took genome-wide SNP genotypes for about 60% of the roughly 670 donors and used that subset as a discovery cohort. All discovery cohort repertoires had been generated on a single sequencing platform. Both class I and class II loci were covered by HLA typing, at four-digit resolution. Typing coverage differed by locus: A, B, C, DRB1 and DQB1 were typed in about 620-640 donors, DQA1 in approximately 520, DPA1 in some 570, and DPB1 in 400 to 490. About 5 DR-DQ haplotypes were handled as single units for association and clustering, since linkage in the cohort was strong. On average, 235,054 unique TCR beta nucleotide sequences were sequenced per donor among about 400 genotyped donors of the cohort, with about 19% of those sequences being non-productive. Paper-wide results and their limitations: V-gene and J-gene trimming of TCR beta chains was associated with a missense DCLRE1C variant in a later genetic analysis, and the association was replicated in an independent cohort. A cluster of highly shared sequence variants was judged likely to be a technical artifact of the sequencing pipeline. Linkage disequilibrium might explain the correlated functional status among segregating V segments, but an unknown experimental factor could not be excluded. In vitro tests confirmed that a few of the cytomegalovirus-associated TCR beta chains recognize cytomegalovirus antigens. The only immune exposure information available for the cohort was CMV serostatus. Compared with the roughly 670-donor mean, donors in an Asian-associated ancestry cluster had fewer N-insertions in productive TCRs, according to a later genetic analysis. It was suggested by the authors that the approach could potentially be generalized to other disease states and immunological phenotypes. An earlier analysis of some 560 of the donors showed that most TCR beta V segments appeared in productive rearrangements either about 90% or about 30% of the time, which broadly matched IMGT annotations. Specific HLA alleles were associated with 15,000 to 20,000 TCR beta sequences at a false discovery rate of 0.05 in a later analysis. In a later analysis, most CMV-associated TCR beta chains were found to appear HLA-restricted, with HLA associations seemingly driven largely by CMV exposure. Presence/absence analyses assumed roughly uniform sequencing depth across donors, an assumption that may not hold. Assigning TCR associations to individual alleles was difficult when HLA alleles, especially DR and DQ, strongly co-occurred. A total of fewer than 200 TCR beta chains were listed by the study as associated with cytomegalovirus. A further reported finding was that TCR beta sequences accurately predicted the HLA-A and HLA-B alleles for most subjects in the first cohort. Some IMGT-functional V segments, including TRBV6-2 and TRBV6-3, could not be told apart with the 87-base-pair reads, so those segments were excluded. In a later analysis, TCR association rates were found to vary across HLA loci, with the most associated TCRs seen for DRB1 alleles and the fewest for HLA-C alleles. Seventeen rarely observed V segments, including chromosome 9 orphons, were excluded from the earlier analysis of some 590 of the donors because counts were too low. In both the original and validation cohorts, the classifier was reported to diagnose cytomegalovirus status with high specificity and sensitivity. In a later analysis, several top co-occurrence clusters were reported to appear linked to parvovirus B19, influenza, CMV and Epstein-Barr virus. Most TCR sequences were observed very rarely across donors, whereas some public TCRs were present in many individuals. Only TCR beta chains were sequenced in this cohort, and the absence of alpha or paired-chain data limited detectable features. HLA typing was unavailable for some donors at each locus, so association tests used only the typed subset. Compared with equally common non-associated chains, HLA-associated TCR beta chains in a later analysis were more clonally expanded and had lower generation probabilities.

The cohort consisted of approximately 670 healthy bone marrow donors. All cohort members were sampled while nominally healthy, although unrecorded immune exposures were likely present. The donor was CMV seronegative and belonged to the group of approximately 320 seronegative cohort members. A peripheral blood sample was provided by each donor, and peripheral blood mononuclear cells were used for TCR beta sequencing. The Qiagen DNeasy Blood Extraction Kit was used to extract genomic DNA from the blood cell samples. From cysteine to phenylalanine, the CDR3 is 16 amino acids long. Only the CDR3 DNA stays, 48 bases, in frame from base 1. At the junction V is shortened by 3 bases and J by 0 bases, with 13 bases in between. The germline V gene encodes CDR1 SGDLS and CDR2 YYNGEE.

Sequenced: PBMCs. The clonotype originates from a boy between 10 and 17 years old in good health and CMV-seronegative. The rearrangement joined TRBV9 to TRBJ1-3; the D gene is perhaps TRBD1, on 5 matching bases. The DNA sequence is given as TGTGCCAGCAGCGGTGGGGGGTCTACCTCTGGAAACACCATATATTTT. This yields the protein CASSGGGSTSGNTIYF.